Below are 16 T cell receptor beta chains sequenced from a single sample in a study of cytomegalovirus exposure and HLA in healthy donors. Researchers ran the PCR with 60 Vbeta and 13 Jbeta primers. Sequencing used immunoSEQ multiplex PCR; TCRdb keeps in-frame clones, though not all of them. The sample lists 200,000 or so clones; around 80% were seen once. Sequenced: PBMCs. These receptors originate from a man aged 50-60 years in good health and CMV-seronegative.

This chain connects TRBV28 to TRBJ1-5; a weak D match, TRBD1 (6 bases). Germline values: CDR1 MDHEN, CDR2 SYDVKM. V lost 5 bases and J 2 bases, leaving 16 bases between the germline ends. The CDR3 has 16 amino acids. The CDR3 loop reads CASSPSQGQGNQPQHF. CDR3 nucleotide sequence: TGTGCCAGCAGTCCCAGTCAGGGGCAGGGCAATCAGCCCCAGCATTTT. The whole variable domain, remainder taken from reference TRBV28 and TRBJ1-5, is DVKVTQSSRYLVKRTGEKVFLECVQDMDHENMFWYRQDPGLGLRLIYFSYDVKMKEKGDIPEGYSVSREKKERFSLILESASTNQTSMYLCASSPSQGQGNQPQHFGDGTRLSIL.

This clone was counted a single time. The chain has TRBV5-4 and TRBJ2-5; 11 nucleotides match TRBD2. The CDR3 is 14 amino acids. J lost 3 bases, V lost 4 bases, and 2 bases had no gene match. Germline values: CDR1 SGHNT, CDR2 YYREEE (reference sequence). This CDR3 reads CASSPGLAEETQYF. CDR3 in DNA: TGTGCCAGCAGCCCGGGACTAGCGGAAGAGACCCAGTACTTC.

This clone was found a few times. This rearrangement joins TRBV7-9 to TRBJ1-2, with 8 positions matching TRBD1. V lost 5 bases and J lost 8; bases outside the gene matches: 10. The CDR3 runs 14 residues. From germline, CDR1 is SEHNR and CDR2 FQNEAQ (reference sequence). The CDR3 loop reads CASSPRAGGEGYTF. CDR3 coding DNA: TGTGCCAGCAGCCCTCGGGCAGGGGGCGAGGGCTACACCTTC.

The chain links TRBV7-3 to TRBJ2-1; 9 bases match TRBD2. Germline CDR1 and CDR2: SGHTA and FQGTGA. This CDR3 has 17 amino acids. The junction had 10 bases not matched to a gene; V was cut back by 1 base and J by 6 bases. The CDR3 loop is CASSLKGGGVMSNEQFF. CDR3 nucleotides: TGTGCCAGCAGCTTAAAAGGCGGGGGGGTTATGTCCAATGAGCAGTTCTTC.

J is TRBJ1-6 and V is TRBV11-2; D is unclear. The V gene lost 0 bases and the J gene lost 9 bases, with 6 bases spanning the gap. Germline assignment: CDR1 SGHAT and CDR2 FQNNGV. This CDR3 region has 13 residues. CDR3 residues: CASSLESLSPLHF. For the CDR3, the DNA is TGTGCCAGCAGCTTAGAATCCCTTTCACCCCTCCACTTT.

This chain connects TRBV13 to TRBJ2-1; no reliable D call. V was trimmed by 5 bases and J by 6 bases, leaving 5 bases between them. This CDR3 is 11 amino acids long. Germline lookup yields CDR1 PRHDT and CDR2 FYEKMQ (reference sequence). The CDR3 protein is CASSRSNEQFF. The CDR3 region has the DNA TGTGCCAGCAGCCGCAGCAATGAGCAGTTCTTC.

This chain links TRBV5-1 with TRBJ2-3; 8 bases fit TRBD1. The germline V gene has CDR1 SGHRS and CDR2 YFSETQ. This CDR3 has 15 amino acids. V trimming: 7 bases; J trimming: 1 base; junction bases outside the gene matches: 8. The CDR3 sequence: CASDRGHGGTDTQYF. The CDR3 DNA follows: TGCGCCAGCGACAGGGGACATGGTGGCACAGATACGCAGTATTTT.

This sequence joins TRBV5-5 and TRBJ2-5; 8 bases agree with TRBD2. This CDR3 contains 16 residues. V was clipped by 2 bases and J by 7 bases; unmatched bases: 13. Germline V CDR1 and CDR2: SGHKS, YYEKEE (reference sequence). For the CDR3, the DNA is TGTGCCAGCAGCTTCGGGAGCGGGAGTTCCCCCGGGACCCAGTACTTC. Its translation is CASSFGSGSSPGTQYF.

The J gene is TRBJ2-7, the V gene TRBV15, with a possible D match to TRBD2 (6 bases). Germline CDR1 LNHNV, CDR2 YYDKDF (reference sequence). The CDR3 has 14 residues. The V end was cut by 0 bases, the J end by 2 bases, with 8 bases between. This CDR3 is CATSREGGTYEQYF. CDR3 DNA: TGTGCCACCAGCAGAGAGGGGGGAACCTACGAGCAGTACTTC. Supplemented by reference TRBV15 and TRBJ2-7, the full variable domain reads DAMVIQNPRYQVTQFGKPVTLSCSQTLNHNVMYWYQQKSSQAPKLLFHYYDKDFNNEADTPDNFQSRRPNTSFCFLDIRSPGLGDTAMYLCATSREGGTYEQYFGPGTRLTVT.

The V and J genes are TRBV29-1 and TRBJ2-7; 8 positions agree with TRBD1. Germline CDR1 and CDR2: SQVTM and ANQGSEA. This CDR3 is 14 amino acids long. V lost 1 base and J lost 4; bases outside the gene matches: 6. CDR3: CSVEGGQGSYEQYF. CDR3 bases: TGCAGCGTTGAAGGTGGACAGGGTAGTTACGAGCAGTACTTC.

The chain combines TRBV29-1 with TRBJ2-3, with 7 bases that match TRBD1. Per germline, CDR1 SQVTM and CDR2 ANQGSEA. CDR3 length: 13 residues. V trimming: 6 bases; J trimming: 6 bases; junction bases outside the gene matches: 9. The CDR3 DNA reads TGCAGCGTCCAGACAGGGAAGGGGGATACGCAGTATTTT. Its protein product is CSVQTGKGDTQYF.

This clone was picked up a small number of times. This rearrangement joins TRBV20-1 to TRBJ1-3; D unresolved. V lost 7 bases and J lost 4, with 8 bases in between. CDR1 DFQATT and CDR2 SNEGSKA come from the germline V gene (reference sequence). The CDR3 is 11 amino acids. For the CDR3, the DNA is TGCAGTGTTACCGGGGGAAACACCATATATTTT. Its protein product is CSVTGGNTIYF.

This rearrangement joins TRBV13 to TRBJ2-7; the match to TRBD1 covers 7 bases. The CDR3 loop spans 14 amino acids. The germline V gene has CDR1 PRHDT and CDR2 FYEKMQ (reference sequence). The ends lost 5 bases at V and 4 bases at J; junction bases unmatched: 8. The chain's CDR3 is CASSPRQGTYEQYF. Here the CDR3 DNA reads TGTGCCAGCAGCCCGCGACAGGGTACATACGAGCAGTACTTC.

The chain recombines TRBV19 with TRBJ2-7; tentative D call: TRBD2 (5 bases). CDR1 and CDR2 (germline): LNHDA, SQIVND (reference sequence). CDR3 length equals 14 residues. Trimming stripped 5 bases from V and 7 bases from J, with 18 bases between. The CDR3 sequence is CASSLHGGLWEQYF. CDR3 in DNA: TGTGCCAGTAGTCTGCATGGAGGTCTGTGGGAGCAGTACTTC.

The chain couples TRBV14 to TRBJ2-3; 12 bases match TRBD2. Trimming removed 5 bases from V and 4 bases from J; junction bases left unmatched: 4. The germline CDR1 and CDR2 sequences are SGHDN and FVKESK. CDR3 size: 15 residues. The CDR3 DNA reads as TGTGCCAGCAGCATTCGACTAGCGGGGGCAGATACGCAGTATTTT. This codes for CASSIRLAGADTQYF. Filled out from reference TRBV14 and TRBJ2-3, the complete variable domain reads EAGVTQFPSHSVIEKGQTVTLRCDPISGHDNLYWYRRVMGKEIKFLLHFVKESKQDESGMPNNRFLAERTGGTYSTLKVQPAELEDSGVYFCASSIRLAGADTQYFGPGTRLTVL.

The chain recombines TRBV28 with TRBJ1-4; 9 bases line up with TRBD1. V dropped 11 bases and J dropped 6; count of bases not matched to a gene: 25. The CDR3 totals 19 residues. The germline V gene has CDR1 MDHEN and CDR2 SYDVKM. The CDR3 DNA follows: TGTGCCCCCCACACTATCGTTTTGGGCCGGACAGGGGTTTATGAAAAACTGTTTTTT. Encoded protein: CAPHTIVLGRTGVYEKLFF. The entire variable domain, with the rest obtained from reference TRBV28 and TRBJ1-4, is as follows: DVKVTQSSRYLVKRTGEKVFLECVQDMDHENMFWYRQDPGLGLRLIYFSYDVKMKEKGDIPEGYSVSREKKERFSLILESASTNQTSMYLCAPHTIVLGRTGVYEKLFFGSGTQLSVL.